The next 26 T cell receptor beta chains were all read from a single sample in a study of T cell changes during pregnancy in multiple sclerosis. Here immunoSEQ multiplex PCR was the method, and the copy in TCRdb shows in-frame clones only, minus some. The repertoire holds 55,000 to 70,000 clones, with around 85% as singletons. This specimen was CD4+ T cells from peripheral blood mononuclear cells, taken in the third trimester of pregnancy. Receptors originate from a female donor with multiple sclerosis, enrolled in a pregnancy study.

This sequence joins TRBV6-1 and TRBJ1-5; weak D call: TRBD1 (5 bases). Germline V gives CDR1 MNHNS, CDR2 SASEGT. The V and J ends lost 2 bases and 4 bases respectively, with 12 bases between them. This CDR3 is built from 15 residues. The CDR3, as DNA: TGTGCCAGCAGTGAATCGAGGAGGGGTAATCAGCCCCAGCATTTT. Translation gives CASSESRRGNQPQHF.

The rearrangement uses TRBV6-1 and TRBJ1-2; perhaps TRBD1 as D (5 bases). CDR1 and CDR2 from the germline V gene are MNHNS and SASEGT. The CDR3 consists of 12 residues. The V end lost 6 bases, the J end lost 5 bases, and 10 bases lay between the germline ends. CDR3: CASSQSGYGYTF. The DNA of the CDR3 is TGTGCCAGCAGCCAATCAGGGTATGGCTACACCTTC.

The chain couples TRBV19 to TRBJ2-5, with a weak D call TRBD2 (5 bases). This CDR3 contains 14 residues. Per germline, CDR1 LNHDA and CDR2 SQIVND (reference sequence). The V gene lost 3 bases and the J gene lost 2 bases, with 10 bases spanning the gap. The CDR3 sequence is CASSITSFQETQYF. The CDR3 region has the DNA TGTGCCAGTAGTATCACTAGTTTTCAAGAGACCCAGTACTTC.

The rearrangement links TRBV6-5 to TRBJ1-1, with TRBD1 matching over 7 bases. J gave up 1 base and V 3 bases, and 5 bases lay outside the gene matches. Germline-derived CDR1 and CDR2 are MNHEY and SVGAGI. This CDR3 is built from 15 residues. In DNA form, the CDR3 reads TGTGCCAGCAGTTATTCGACAGGGTGGAACACTGAAGCTTTCTTT. It specifies CASSYSTGWNTEAFF.

This chain links TRBV18 with TRBJ1-5; 8 positions match TRBD1. Per the germline V gene, CDR1 is KGHSH and CDR2 is LQKENI. This CDR3 region has 15 residues. Trimming cost V 4 bases and J 6 bases; bases outside gene matches: 8. The CDR3 DNA reads TGTGCCAGCTCACGAGGACAGGGAGTTAGTCAGCCCCAGCATTTT. As protein: CASSRGQGVSQPQHF.

CDR3 protein: CATLPGSYNEQFF. The CDR3 nucleotides read TGTGCCACCCTGCCAGGCTCCTACAATGAGCAGTTCTTC. The chain uses TRBV7-2 and TRBJ2-1; D is unresolved. The V and J ends lost 10 bases and 0 bases respectively, with 10 bases between them. The CDR3 runs 13 residues. Germline loops: CDR1 SGHTA, CDR2 FQGNSA.

The gene calls are TRBV30 and TRBJ2-5, with D unclear. Germline V gene sequence: CDR1 GTSNPN, CDR2 SVGIG (reference sequence). The V gene lost 8 bases and the J gene lost 7 bases, with 17 bases spanning the gap. The CDR3 totals 12 residues. The CDR3 DNA sequence: TGTGCCGTCCATGGAGTTGCTGGGACCCAGTACTTC. Protein product: CAVHGVAGTQYF.

CDR3: CASSPFDRVLETQYF. The CDR3, as DNA: TGTGCCAGCTCACCATTCGACAGGGTGTTGGAGACCCAGTACTTC. The genes are TRBV18 and TRBJ2-5; 7 nucleotides align to TRBD1. CDR3 length: 15 amino acids. After removal of 2 bases from V and 5 bases from J, the junction contained 8 bases not matched to a gene. Germline V gene data show CDR1 as KGHSH and CDR2 as LQKENI.

J is TRBJ2-1 and V is TRBV7-8, with 9 bases that match TRBD2. Germline-derived CDR1 and CDR2 are SGHVS and FQNEAQ. Trimming removed 5 bases from V and 4 bases from J; junction bases left unmatched: 6. The CDR3 covers 15 residues. This chain's CDR3 is CASSAPSGGYNEQFF. Here the CDR3 DNA reads TGTGCCAGCAGCGCCCCCAGCGGGGGGTACAATGAGCAGTTCTTC.

This sequence joins TRBV7-9 and TRBJ1-1; D may be TRBD1 (5 bases). Per the germline V gene, CDR1 is SEHNR and CDR2 is FQNEAQ (reference sequence). Trimming stripped 2 bases from V and 0 bases from J, with 10 bases between. The CDR3 contains 15 residues. CDR3: CASSLQGSMNTEAFF. For the CDR3, the DNA is TGTGCCAGCAGCTTACAGGGCAGTATGAACACTGAAGCTTTCTTT.

V is TRBV5-1 and J is TRBJ1-2, with D perhaps matching TRBD1 (5 bases). Germline V gives CDR1 SGHRS, CDR2 YFSETQ. There are 15 residues in the CDR3. V was trimmed by 4 bases and J by 3 bases, leaving 16 bases between them. CDR3 sequence: CASSLGRGIDYGYTF. The DNA for the CDR3 is TGCGCCAGCAGCCTCGGGAGGGGAATCGACTATGGCTACACCTTC.

CDR3 in amino acids: CASSPEIPAYNEQFF. Written as DNA, the CDR3 is TGTGCCAGCTCACCAGAAATCCCAGCCTACAATGAGCAGTTCTTC. J is TRBJ2-1 and V is TRBV18; D not resolved. Trimming cost V 2 bases and J 2 bases, with 10 bases left between them. Germline loops: CDR1 KGHSH, CDR2 LQKENI. The CDR3 runs to 15 residues.

This rearrangement joins TRBV19 to TRBJ1-1; D perhaps matches TRBD1 (5 bases). The CDR3 has 14 amino acids. Per the germline V gene, CDR1 is LNHDA and CDR2 is SQIVND (reference sequence). V was clipped by 5 bases and J by 5 bases, with 15 bases between them. In DNA form, the CDR3 reads TGTGCCAGTAGTTACGGGGGGTCTGGAACTGAAGCTTTCTTT. Its protein is CASSYGGSGTEAFF.

This chain links TRBV6-1 with TRBJ2-1; 11 nucleotides align to TRBD2. The junction had 2 bases not matched to a gene; V was cut back by 3 bases and J by 7 bases. Germline V lookup: CDR1 MNHNS, CDR2 SASEGT. The CDR3 covers 14 residues. The CDR3 sequence: CASSDTSGSNEQFF. CDR3 DNA sequence: TGTGCCAGCAGTGATACTAGCGGGAGTAATGAGCAGTTCTTC.

This clone was picked up a small number of times. The CDR3 DNA is TGTGCCAGCAGTTATACGGGACAGCGTGAAGCTTTCTTT. Protein product: CASSYTGQREAFF. The chain couples TRBV6-5 to TRBJ1-1; 7 positions agree with TRBD1. This CDR3 spans 13 amino acids. After removal of 3 bases from V and 7 bases from J, the junction contained 5 bases not matched to a gene. Germline V lookup: CDR1 MNHEY, CDR2 SVGAGI.

This clone was seen more than once but under ten times. The chain links TRBV5-1 to TRBJ1-6; a possible D gene is TRBD1 (6 bases). CDR1 SGHRS and CDR2 YFSETQ come from the germline V gene. V gave up 0 bases and J gave up 10 bases, with 11 bases separating them. The CDR3 is 14 amino acids. CDR3 sequence reads: CASSLGGGNSPLHF. CDR3 nucleotide sequence: TGCGCCAGCAGCTTGGGAGGGGGAAACTCACCCCTCCACTTT.

The chain carries TRBV5-6 and TRBJ1-1; D perhaps matches TRBD1 (6 bases). V was pared by 4 bases and J by 7 bases, with 17 bases between. CDR3 length: 14 amino acids. Germline CDR1 is SGHDT and CDR2 is YYEEEE. CDR3 sequence reads: CASSPLFRGGEAFF. In nucleotides, the CDR3 is TGTGCCAGCAGCCCGCTTTTTCGAGGGGGTGAAGCTTTCTTT.

The gene calls are TRBV7-3 and TRBJ2-2; 9 nucleotides agree with TRBD1. V dropped 5 bases and J dropped 7; count of bases not matched to a gene: 5. This CDR3 spans 14 amino acids. CDR1 SGHTA and CDR2 FQGTGA come from the germline V gene. CDR3 nucleotide sequence: TGTGCCAGCAGCCTACAGGGGGCGGACGGGGAGCTGTTTTTT. This codes for CASSLQGADGELFF.

This clone turned up a few times. The V and J genes are TRBV9 and TRBJ2-2; D not resolved. CDR1 SGDLS and CDR2 YYNGEE come from the germline V gene. The CDR3 runs to 14 residues. V dropped 0 bases and J dropped 6 bases, with 9 bases sitting between them. The CDR3 DNA reads as TGTGCCAGCAGCGTAGCGGGTCAACCCGGGGAGCTGTTTTTT. It translates to CASSVAGQPGELFF.

V gene TRBV6-4 combines with J gene TRBJ2-7, with 10 positions matching TRBD1. This CDR3 region has 16 residues. The ends lost 0 bases at V and 3 bases at J; junction bases unmatched: 5. The germline V gene has CDR1 MRHNA and CDR2 SNTAGT. For the CDR3, the DNA is TGTGCCAGCAGTGACTCGAAGGGACAGGGGTTCTACGAGCAGTACTTC. This codes for CASSDSKGQGFYEQYF.

This chain joins TRBV10-3 and TRBJ1-2, with 8 nucleotides matching TRBD1. Germline V gene data show CDR1 as ENHRY and CDR2 as SYGVKD. This CDR3 has 16 amino acids. The V and J ends lost 3 bases and 4 bases, in that order; junction bases with no gene match: 10. DNA for the CDR3: TGTGCCATCAGTGACCCCGGACAGGGACGTACCTATGGCTACACCTTC. Residues: CAISDPGQGRTYGYTF.

The gene calls are TRBV2 and TRBJ1-2; TRBD1 agrees at 7 bases. This CDR3 spans 13 amino acids. Trimming removed 3 bases from V and 8 bases from J; junction bases left unmatched: 6. Germline V gives CDR1 SNHLY, CDR2 FYNNEI. The CDR3 nucleotides are TGTGCCAGCAGTGAGACGACAGGGCACGGCTACACCTTC. Translation: CASSETTGHGYTF.

There are a few counts of this clone. The V and J genes are TRBV19 and TRBJ2-7; 9 bases line up with TRBD2. Germline CDR1 reads LNHDA; CDR2 reads SQIVND (reference sequence). This CDR3 is 13 amino acids long. V lost 6 bases to trimming and J lost 2 bases; unmatched junction nucleotides: 2. As DNA, the CDR3 is TGTGCCAGTAGGGCTAGCGGGACCTACGAGCAGTACTTC. Its translation is CASRASGTYEQYF.

V is TRBV29-1 and J is TRBJ1-1; TRBD1 matches 7 bases. Trimming removed 5 bases from V and 2 bases from J; junction bases left unmatched: 8. Germline CDR1 SQVTM, CDR2 ANQGSEA. The CDR3 is made up of 14 amino acids. DNA for the CDR3: TGCAGCGTTTCCCAGGGGGTAGGAAACACTGAAGCTTTCTTT. This gives the protein CSVSQGVGNTEAFF.

This sequence joins TRBV19 and TRBJ2-3; 15 bases line up with TRBD2. CDR3 length: 15 residues. Per germline, CDR1 LNHDA and CDR2 SQIVND (reference sequence). The ends lost 5 bases at V and 6 bases at J; junction bases unmatched: 3. The CDR3 DNA is TGTGCCAGTAGTCGGACTAGCGGGAGGGCTGATACGCAGTATTTT. This translates into CASSRTSGRADTQYF.

The rearrangement uses TRBV7-2 and TRBJ2-2, with unresolved D. The germline V gene has CDR1 SGHTA and CDR2 FQGNSA. V shed 5 bases and J shed 6 bases, with 10 bases lying between them. This CDR3 is 13 amino acids long. This CDR3 reads CASSVLRSGELFF. The CDR3 coding sequence is TGTGCCAGCAGCGTCTTGCGCTCCGGGGAGCTGTTTTTT.